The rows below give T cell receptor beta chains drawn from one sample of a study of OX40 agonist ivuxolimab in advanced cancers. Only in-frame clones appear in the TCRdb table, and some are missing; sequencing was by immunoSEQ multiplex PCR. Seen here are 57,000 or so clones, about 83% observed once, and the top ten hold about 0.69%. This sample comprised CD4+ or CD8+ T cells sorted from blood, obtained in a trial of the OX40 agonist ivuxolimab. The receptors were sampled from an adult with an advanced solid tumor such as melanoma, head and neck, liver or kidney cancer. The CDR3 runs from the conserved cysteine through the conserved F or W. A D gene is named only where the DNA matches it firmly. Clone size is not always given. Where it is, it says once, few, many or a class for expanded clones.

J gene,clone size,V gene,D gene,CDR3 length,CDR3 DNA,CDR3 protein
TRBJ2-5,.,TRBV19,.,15,TGTGCCAGTACCCAAGATACAGGGGGGGTGGAGACCCAGTACTTC,CASTQDTGGVETQYF
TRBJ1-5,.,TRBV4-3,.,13,TGCGCCAGCAGCCAAGGCAGAAGTCAGCCCCAGCATTTT,CASSQGRSQPQHF
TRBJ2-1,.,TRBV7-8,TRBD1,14,TGTGCCAGCAGCTTACCCCGAAGGGGACAGGAGCAGTTCTTC,CASSLPRRGQEQFF
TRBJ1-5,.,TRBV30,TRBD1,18,TGTGCCTGGGCCGGAGGGACAGGGTGGCCCAAATTCAATCAGCCCCAGCATTTT,CAWAGGTGWPKFNQPQHF
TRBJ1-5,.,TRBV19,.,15,TGTGCCAGTAGCAAGAGGAACTATAGCAATCAGCCCCAGCATTTT,CASSKRNYSNQPQHF
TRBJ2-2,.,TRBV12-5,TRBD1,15,TGTGCTAGTGGTTTGCAGGGGGCGAACACCGGGGAGCTGTTTTTT,CASGLQGANTGELFF
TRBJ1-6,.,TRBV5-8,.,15,TGTGCCAGCAGCTGGTGGGACACCGATAATTCACCCCTCCACTTT,CASSWWDTDNSPLHF
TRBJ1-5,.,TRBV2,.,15,TGTGCCAGCAGTGAGCGTTGGCAGAGCAATCAGCCCCAGCATTTT,CASSERWQSNQPQHF
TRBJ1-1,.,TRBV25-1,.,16,TGTGCCAGCAGTGAAACGGCAGGGCCGGTGAACACTGAAGCTTTCTTT,CASSETAGPVNTEAFF
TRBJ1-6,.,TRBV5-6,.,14,TGTGCCAGCAGCTTGGCAGGGAATAATTCACCCCTCCACTTT,CASSLAGNNSPLHF
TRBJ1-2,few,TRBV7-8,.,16,TGTGCCAGCAGCTTAGGGGTGGCCAGCCAAGGCTATGGCTACACCTTC,CASSLGVASQGYGYTF
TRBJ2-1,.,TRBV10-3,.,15,TGTGCCATCAGGGGGACAGAGGCCGCGGAGGGGGAGCAGTTCTTC,CAIRGTEAAEGEQFF
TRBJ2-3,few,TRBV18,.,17,TGTGCCAGCTCACTTCGGCTTACGGACAGCTCCTTATTCACGCAGTATTTT,CASSLRLTDSSLFTQYF
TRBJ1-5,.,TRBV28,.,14,TGTGCCAGCAGTGTTCTCTCCTTAGAGTTGGCCCAGCATTTT,CASSVLSLELAQHF
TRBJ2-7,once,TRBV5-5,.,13,TGTGCCAGCAGCTTGATTTGGGAAAGAGAGCAGTACTTC,CASSLIWEREQYF
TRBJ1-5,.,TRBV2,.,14,TGTGCCAGCAGTGAACAGGGGACCCAAGGGCCCCAGCATTTT,CASSEQGTQGPQHF
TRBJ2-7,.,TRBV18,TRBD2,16,TGTGCCAGCTCACCAATGGCTAGCGGGAACTCCTACGAGCAGTACTTC,CASSPMASGNSYEQYF
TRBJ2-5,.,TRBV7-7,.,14,TGTGCCAGCAGCTTAGGGGTGGGCGGGGAGACCCAGTACTTC,CASSLGVGGETQYF
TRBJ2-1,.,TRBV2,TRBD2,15,TGTGCCAGCAGTGGCCAGGGACTAGCGGGAGGGTGGCAGTTCTTC,CASSGQGLAGGWQFF
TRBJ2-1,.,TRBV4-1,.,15,TGCGCCAGCAGCCAAGATCGGCCCCCCGGGAATGAGCAGTTCTTC,CASSQDRPPGNEQFF
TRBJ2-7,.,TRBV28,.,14,TGTGCCAGCATCCCTTCGGACTACGACCACGAGCAGTACTTC,CASIPSDYDHEQYF
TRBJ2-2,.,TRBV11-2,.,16,TGTGCCAGCAGCTTGGCTCTCCCTCCGAACACCGGGGAGCTGTTTTTT,CASSLALPPNTGELFF
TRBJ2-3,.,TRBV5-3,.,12,TGTGCCAGCAGCTTTTATCCAGATACGCAGTATTTT,CASSFYPDTQYF
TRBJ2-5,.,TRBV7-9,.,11,TGTGCCAGCAGCTACGGAGAGACCCAGTACTTC,CASSYGETQYF
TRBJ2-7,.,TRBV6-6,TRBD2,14,TGTGCCAGCAGGCTTCAGGGAGGGTTCTACGAGCAGTACTTC,CASRLQGGFYEQYF
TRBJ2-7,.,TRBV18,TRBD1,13,TGTGCCAGCTCACCTGGGACAGGCTACGAGCAGTACTTC,CASSPGTGYEQYF
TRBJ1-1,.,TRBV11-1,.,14,TGTGCCAGCAGCTTCGAGGGGGTAAGGGGTGAAGCTTTCTTT,CASSFEGVRGEAFF
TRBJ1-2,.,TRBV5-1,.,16,TGCGCCAGCAGCTTGTCTATAATCCAAGGGACCCTTGGCTACACCTTC,CASSLSIIQGTLGYTF
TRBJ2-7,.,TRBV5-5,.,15,TGTGCCAGCAGCTTGGGCAGGACGCCCGTCTACGAGCAGTACTTC,CASSLGRTPVYEQYF
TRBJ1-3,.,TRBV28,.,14,TGTGCCAGCATGAGTTCCGACAGGAGAAACACCATATATTTT,CASMSSDRRNTIYF
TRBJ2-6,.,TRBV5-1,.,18,TGCGCCAGCAGCTTGGACCGTATTTCTAGCTCTGGGGCCAACGTCCTGACTTTC,CASSLDRISSSGANVLTF
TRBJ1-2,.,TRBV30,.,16,TGTGCCTGGAGCGGAGAGGGTCTTAGCCGCCACTATGGCTACACCTTC,CAWSGEGLSRHYGYTF
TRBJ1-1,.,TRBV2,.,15,TGTGCCAGCAGTGGAGGGCTTATCTCACTCACTGAAGCTTTCTTT,CASSGGLISLTEAFF
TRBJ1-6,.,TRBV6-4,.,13,TGTGCCAGCAGCGCGAACAGGGACTCACCCCTCCACTTT,CASSANRDSPLHF
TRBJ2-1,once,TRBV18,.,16,TGTGCCAGCTCACCACTCCAGCCGGGCAGTTACAATGAGCAGTTCTTC,CASSPLQPGSYNEQFF
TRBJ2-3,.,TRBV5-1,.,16,TGCGCCAGCAGCTTGGGGCAGGGGACTTTCACAGATACGCAGTATTTT,CASSLGQGTFTDTQYF
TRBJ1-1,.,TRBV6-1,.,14,TGTGCCAGCAGTGAAAAGCGGAGGAACACTGAAGCTTTCTTT,CASSEKRRNTEAFF
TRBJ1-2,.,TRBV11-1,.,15,TGTGCCAGCAGCTACCGGGCCTCAGCTAACTATGGCTACACCTTC,CASSYRASANYGYTF
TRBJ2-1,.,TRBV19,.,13,TGTGCCAGTAGTATAGCGGGACTCAATGAGCAGTTCTTC,CASSIAGLNEQFF
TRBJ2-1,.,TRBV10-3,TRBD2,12,TGTGCCACGGGACTAGCGTCCAATGAGCAGTTCTTC,CATGLASNEQFF
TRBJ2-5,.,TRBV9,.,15,TGTGCCAGCAGCACCACGGTGGGTTCTAGAGAGACCCAGTACTTC,CASSTTVGSRETQYF
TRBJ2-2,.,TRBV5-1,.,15,TGCGCCAGCAGCAAGGGACCAGAGGGGGCCGGGGAGCTGTTTTTT,CASSKGPEGAGELFF
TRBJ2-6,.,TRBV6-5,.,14,TGTGCCAGCCGACGGCTCTCTGGGGCCAACGTCCTGACTTTC,CASRRLSGANVLTF
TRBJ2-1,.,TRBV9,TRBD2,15,TGTGCCAGCAGCGGATCCGGGACTAGCTTCGAGGAGCAGTTCTTC,CASSGSGTSFEEQFF
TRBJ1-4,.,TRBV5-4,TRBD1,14,TGTGCCAGCAGCCAGGACAGGGAGAGTGAAAAACTGTTTTTT,CASSQDRESEKLFF
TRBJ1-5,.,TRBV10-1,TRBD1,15,TGCGCCAGCACTCACCACAGGGGGAGCAATCAGCCCCAGCATTTT,CASTHHRGSNQPQHF